Each of the 23 T cell receptor beta chains below was sequenced from the same sample in a study of blood T cell repertoires in COVID-19. The assay was immunoSEQ multiplex PCR, and TCRdb's table has in-frame clones only and misses some. The sample lists about 150,000 clones; just under 85% were seen once. The specimen was PBMCs or T cells enriched from blood (not recorded which). The receptors stem from a woman in her 50s with acute COVID-19.

This clone was picked up one time. The V call is TRBV10-3, the J call TRBJ2-3, with D uncertain. Germline V gene data show CDR1 as ENHRY and CDR2 as SYGVKD. This CDR3 is 12 amino acids long. V lost 8 bases and J lost 4, with 10 bases in between. CDR3 sequence reads: CAIGQAADTQYF. The CDR3 region has the DNA TGTGCCATCGGGCAGGCCGCAGATACGCAGTATTTT.

Comment on this clone: Within the sample, other DNA sequences also encode this same CDR3. The genes are TRBV7-2 and TRBJ2-7, with 8 bases aligning to TRBD1. After removal of 4 bases from V and 7 bases from J, the junction contained 9 bases not matched to a gene. CDR1 is SGHTA, CDR2 FQGNSA, per germline. The CDR3 has 14 amino acids. The CDR3 region is CASSSTQGAGEQYF. CDR3 nucleotides: TGTGCCAGCAGCTCCACCCAGGGGGCGGGGGAGCAGTACTTC.

The chain recombines TRBV30 with TRBJ1-6; maybe TRBD1 (5 bases). The germline gives CDR1 GTSNPN, CDR2 SVGIG (reference sequence). V lost 1 base and J 7 bases, leaving 17 bases between the germline ends. This CDR3 has 16 residues. The DNA of the CDR3 is TGTGCCTGGAGTGGGTCCGGGCAGGGAGGGAATTCACCCCTCCACTTT. Its protein is CAWSGSGQGGNSPLHF.

This sequence joins TRBV7-9 and TRBJ1-4, with D maybe TRBD1 (6 bases). Germline V CDR1 and CDR2: SEHNR, FQNEAQ (reference sequence). The CDR3 has 14 amino acids. The V end lost 3 bases, the J end lost 4 bases, and 9 bases lay between the germline ends. The CDR3 here is CASSFSGVNEKLFF. Written as DNA, the CDR3 is TGTGCCAGCAGCTTTTCAGGGGTTAATGAAAAACTGTTTTTT.

In its sample, this clone was seen once. The CDR3 sequence: CASSIGQQGGHEQYF. Here the CDR3 DNA reads TGTGCCAGTAGTATAGGTCAACAGGGTGGCCACGAGCAGTACTTC. This chain joins TRBV19 and TRBJ2-7, with D maybe TRBD1 (6 bases). Germline CDR1 is LNHDA and CDR2 is SQIVND (reference sequence). Trimming took off 1 base at V and 5 bases at J, with 15 bases between the two ends. This CDR3 is built from 15 residues.

The chain recombines TRBV25-1 with TRBJ1-5; tentative D call: TRBD1 (6 bases). Germline CDR1 reads MGHDK; CDR2 reads SYGVNS. V was clipped by 3 bases and J by 3 bases, with 15 bases between them. The CDR3 runs 16 residues. The CDR3 region has the DNA TGTGCCAGCAGTGAGTCGGGCAGGGGATACAATCAGCCCCAGCATTTT. It specifies CASSESGRGYNQPQHF.

V gene TRBV11-3 combines with J gene TRBJ2-5; D is perhaps TRBD1 (6 bases). CDR3 length equals 14 residues. Trimming left V 1 base short and J 7 bases short, with 13 bases between. Germline V lookup: CDR1 SGHNT, CDR2 YENEEA. CDR3 loop: CASSLVSGAGTQYF. CDR3 sequence (DNA): TGTGCCAGCAGCTTAGTTTCAGGGGCTGGGACCCAGTACTTC.

This chain connects TRBV11-3 to TRBJ2-1, with TRBD2 matching 10 bases. V shed 7 bases, J shed 6 bases, and the junction held 9 bases outside the gene matches. The CDR3 loop spans 15 amino acids. The germline V gene encodes CDR1 SGHNT and CDR2 YENEEA. The CDR3 reads CASTSGGLASNEQFF. DNA for the CDR3: TGTGCCAGCACCTCAGGGGGACTAGCGAGCAATGAGCAGTTCTTC.

The genes are TRBV12-3 or TRBV12-4 and TRBJ1-1, with a possible D match to TRBD1 (5 bases). V gave up 4 bases and J gave up 3 bases, with 9 bases separating them. This CDR3 has 13 residues. As DNA, the CDR3 is TGTGCCAGCAGTTGGGAAGGGGACACTGAAGCTTTCTTT. This encodes CASSWEGDTEAFF.

The rearrangement joins TRBV5-4 to TRBJ2-3; possibly TRBD2 for D (6 bases). CDR1 and CDR2 from the germline V gene are SGHNT and YYREEE (reference sequence). Trimming cost V 10 bases and J 4 bases, with 19 bases left between them. The CDR3 consists of 14 residues. Here the CDR3 reads CASQREYSADTQYF. CDR3 nucleotides: TGTGCCTCCCAACGGGAGTATTCCGCAGATACGCAGTATTTT.

The chain carries TRBV24-1 and TRBJ2-6; unclear D gene. The CDR3 has 16 amino acids. Trimming stripped 9 bases from V and 2 bases from J, with 16 bases between. CDR1 is KGHDR and CDR2 is SFDVKD in the germline V gene. CDR3 nucleotide sequence: TGTGCCACCTGGAGTGGAAAAGGCGCTGGGGCCAACGTCCTGACTTTC. Protein sequence: CATWSGKGAGANVLTF.

This clone has only a few counts. The chain uses TRBV5-1 and TRBJ2-7, with D unresolved. Germline V lookup: CDR1 SGHRS, CDR2 YFSETQ. V was cut by 1 base and J by 4 bases, with 6 bases left in between. The CDR3 has 12 amino acids. The CDR3 here is CASSLTKYEQYF. Written as DNA, the CDR3 is TGCGCCAGCAGCTTGACTAAGTACGAGCAGTACTTC.

J is TRBJ2-4 and V is TRBV4-2; D unresolved. Deletions cut 0 bases from V and 11 bases from J, with 8 bases between. Germline lookup yields CDR1 LGHNA and CDR2 YNFKEQ. The CDR3 length is 12 residues. CDR3 loop: CASSQDEDFQYF. In DNA, the CDR3 is TGTGCCAGCAGCCAAGACGAGGATTTTCAGTACTTC.

This clone was detected many times. The chain links TRBV2 to TRBJ1-3; D remains unclear. The V end was cut by 5 bases, the J end by 0 bases, with 8 bases between. Germline V gene lookup returns CDR1 SNHLY and CDR2 FYNNEI. This CDR3 region has 14 residues. CDR3 DNA: TGTGCCAGCAGTAAAGGGAGCTCTGGAAACACCATATATTTT. Encoded protein: CASSKGSSGNTIYF.

V usage is TRBV19 and J usage is TRBJ2-7; 9 nucleotides agree with TRBD2. With V trimmed by 4 bases and J by 5 bases, 6 bases remained unmatched. Germline V gene data show CDR1 as LNHDA and CDR2 as SQIVND (reference sequence). This CDR3 is 14 amino acids long. The CDR3 DNA sequence: TGTGCCAGTAGTACGGGACTAGCTAGCCACGAGCAGTACTTC. Translating it yields CASSTGLASHEQYF.

The V and J genes are TRBV21-1 and TRBJ2-7; the D call of TRBD2 is as the table states it, not checked on the DNA. TRBV21-1 is flagged as a pseudogene. The CDR3 totals 17 residues. The CDR3 bases are TGTGCCAGCAGCAAAGTAGCCCCAGCGGTTAGCTCCTACGAGCAGTACTTC. Translated: CASSKVAPAVSSYEQYF.

The rearrangement joins TRBV9 to TRBJ1-3; D gene unclear. The germline CDR1 and CDR2 sequences are SGDLS and YYNGEE. Trimming took 0 bases from V and 7 from J, leaving 20 bases between them. The CDR3 is made up of 17 amino acids. DNA for the CDR3: TGTGCCAGCAGCGTAGCTACGTCATCCCATTCTAGTAACACCATATATTTT. This sequence encodes CASSVATSSHSSNTIYF. The full variable domain, in which reference TRBV9 and TRBJ1-3 provide the parts outside the CDR3, is DSGVTQTPKHLITATGQRVTLRCSPRSGDLSVYWYQQSLDQGLQFLIQYYNGEERAKGNILERFSAQQFPDLHSELNLSSLELGDSALYFCASSVATSSHSSNTIYFGEGSWLTVV.

This rearrangement joins TRBV4-2 to TRBJ1-2, with TRBD1 matching over 7 bases. The CDR3 loop spans 16 amino acids. Trimming cost V 3 bases and J 0 bases; bases outside gene matches: 7. The germline V gene has CDR1 LGHNA and CDR2 YNFKEQ. This CDR3 reads CASSQVRTGTNYGYTF. The CDR3 region has the DNA TGTGCCAGCAGCCAGGTTAGGACAGGCACTAACTATGGCTACACCTTC.

This clone was seen only once. The gene calls are TRBV13 and TRBJ2-7; D is unclear. The V end lost 4 bases, the J end lost 2 bases, and 12 bases lay between the germline ends. Germline CDR1 reads PRHDT; CDR2 reads FYEKMQ (reference sequence). The CDR3 runs 14 residues. Here the CDR3 DNA reads TGTGCCAGCAGCTCCCCAAGTAGCCCCTACGAGCAGTACTTC. As protein: CASSSPSSPYEQYF.

This sequence joins TRBV20-1 and TRBJ2-5; D gene ambiguous. CDR1 is DFQATT and CDR2 is SNEGSKA in the germline V gene (reference sequence). The V gene lost 3 bases and the J gene lost 2 bases, with 16 bases spanning the gap. The length of the CDR3 is 15 residues. The CDR3 protein is CSASSQPLTQETQYF. The CDR3 DNA reads TGCAGTGCTAGTTCACAGCCCCTTACTCAAGAGACCCAGTACTTC.

The chain couples TRBV11-3 to TRBJ2-1; TRBD2 matches at 9 bases. Per the germline V gene, CDR1 is SGHNT and CDR2 is YENEEA. CDR3 length: 16 amino acids. V was clipped by 5 bases and J by 7 bases; unmatched bases: 12. Here the CDR3 reads CASSAVGLAGNNEQFF. In nucleotides, the CDR3 is TGTGCCAGCAGCGCAGTGGGCCTAGCGGGGAATAATGAGCAGTTCTTC.

V usage is TRBV30 and J usage is TRBJ1-2; D remains unclear. Trimming pared 2 bases from V and 8 bases from J, leaving 21 bases between. The CDR3 loop spans 15 amino acids. Germline assignment: CDR1 GTSNPN and CDR2 SVGIG (reference sequence). CDR3 protein: CAWSPTGSRPGGYTF. The CDR3 DNA follows: TGTGCCTGGAGTCCGACGGGATCTCGACCGGGGGGCTACACCTTC.

The genes are TRBV5-8 and TRBJ1-5; D may be TRBD1 (6 bases). This CDR3 is 13 amino acids long. Per germline, CDR1 SGHTS and CDR2 YDEGEE. The V and J ends lost 2 bases and 6 bases respectively, with 9 bases between them. CDR3 coding DNA: TGTGCCAGCAGCTTACAGGGCGGTCAGCCCCAGCATTTT. Translation: CASSLQGGQPQHF.